This entry lists 25 T cell receptor beta chains sequenced from one sample in a study of blood T cell repertoires in COVID-19. Generated by immunoSEQ multiplex PCR, the TCRdb table keeps only in-frame clones and is missing some. The profile covers about 240,000 clones, with roughly 80% appearing a single time and around 7% taken by the ten largest. The sample comprised peripheral blood. Receptor source: a woman at least 80 years old with COVID-19, enrolled during active disease.

The chain links TRBV4-2 to TRBJ2-1, with TRBD2 as a possible D gene (5 bases). This CDR3 has 18 amino acids. The V end was cut by 0 bases, the J end by 7 bases, with 22 bases between. Germline CDR1 LGHNA, CDR2 YNFKEQ. The DNA of the CDR3 is TGTGCCAGCAGCCAAGATTACCCTAGCTTCGCGAAAAGGAATGAGCAGTTCTTC. It codes for CASSQDYPSFAKRNEQFF.

This rearrangement joins TRBV7-8 to TRBJ1-2, with D perhaps TRBD1 (6 bases). Germline lookup yields CDR1 SGHVS and CDR2 FQNEAQ. V was cut by 0 bases and J by 7 bases, with 15 bases left in between. The CDR3 totals 15 residues. This CDR3 reads CASSLALGGPFGYTF. CDR3 DNA: TGTGCCAGCAGCTTAGCGTTGGGGGGGCCTTTTGGCTACACCTTC.

The genes are TRBV7-3 and TRBJ2-5, with TRBD2 as a possible D gene (6 bases). Looked up from germline, CDR1 is SGHTA and CDR2 is FQGTGA. The CDR3 covers 15 residues. V lost 2 bases and J lost 6, with 16 bases in between. The CDR3 coding sequence is TGTGCCAGCAGCTTAGGGGCTAGCGCCTACCAGACCCAGTACTTC. It yields the protein CASSLGASAYQTQYF.

This clone was recorded a few times. The chain links TRBV5-8 to TRBJ1-1; 9 bases are shared with TRBD1. There are 17 residues in the CDR3. The V segment lost 0 bases and the J segment 5 bases; nucleotides outside the gene matches: 11. Germline CDR1 is SGHTS and CDR2 is YDEGEE. CDR3 amino acids: CASSLDLFGQGRTEAFF. In nucleotides, the CDR3 is TGTGCCAGCAGCTTGGATCTGTTCGGACAGGGGAGGACTGAAGCTTTCTTT.

The chain carries TRBV18 and TRBJ2-1, with 12 bases lining up with TRBD1. Germline CDR1 is KGHSH and CDR2 is LQKENI. This CDR3 region has 17 residues. Germline trimming cut 3 bases from V and 6 bases from J; bases unmatched to any gene: 9. This chain's CDR3 is CASSPRDRGRLSNEQFF. CDR3 DNA: TGTGCCAGCTCACCTAGGGACAGGGGGCGTTTAAGCAATGAGCAGTTCTTC.

This sequence joins TRBV3-1 (or the pseudogene TRBV3-2) and TRBJ1-3; D is undetermined. V was cut by 8 bases and J by 0 bases, with 8 bases left in between. This CDR3 region has 13 residues. Per the germline V gene, CDR1 is LGHDT and CDR2 is YNNKEL (reference sequence). CDR3 region: CASATYSGNTIYF. In DNA, the CDR3 is TGTGCCAGCGCCACCTACTCTGGAAACACCATATATTTT.

This clone was seen more than once but under ten times. V and J are TRBV9 and TRBJ2-7, with TRBD2 matching 8 bases. V lost 4 bases and J lost 4; bases outside the gene matches: 13. This CDR3 is 16 amino acids long. Germline V CDR1 and CDR2: SGDLS, YYNGEE. The CDR3 DNA sequence: TGTGCCAGCAGCCCTCATAGCGGGATAGTTCCATACGAGCAGTACTTC. Encoded protein: CASSPHSGIVPYEQYF. Using reference TRBV9 and TRBJ2-7 for the parts outside the CDR3, the full variable domain is DSGVTQTPKHLITATGQRVTLRCSPRSGDLSVYWYQQSLDQGLQFLIQYYNGEERAKGNILERFSAQQFPDLHSELNLSSLELGDSALYFCASSPHSGIVPYEQYFGPGTRLTVT.

The rearrangement links TRBV28 to TRBJ2-7; 7 bases line up with TRBD1. Trimming removed 6 bases from V and 6 bases from J; junction bases left unmatched: 11. CDR1 MDHEN and CDR2 SYDVKM come from the germline V gene. This CDR3 region has 14 residues. In DNA form, the CDR3 reads TGTGCCAGCAGGCGAGGCAGGGGGTTGAGCGAGCAGTACTTC. Translating gives CASRRGRGLSEQYF.

This clone was seen a handful of times. This sequence joins TRBV19 and TRBJ1-4; D is possibly TRBD1 (6 bases). The germline V gene has CDR1 LNHDA and CDR2 SQIVND (reference sequence). The germline V and J ends were trimmed by 5 bases and 4 bases, with 14 bases remaining between them. CDR3 size: 15 residues. The chain's CDR3 is CASSGRGAGNEKLFF. The CDR3 nucleotides read TGTGCCAGTAGTGGCAGGGGTGCGGGTAATGAAAAACTGTTTTTT.

Only one count was recorded for this clone. The CDR3 bases are TGTGCCACCCCGACGTCGGGTTGTACATATGGCTACACCTTC. This codes for CATPTSGCTYGYTF. The chain has TRBV24-1 and TRBJ1-2; D uncertain. From germline, CDR1 is KGHDR and CDR2 SFDVKD. The CDR3 loop spans 14 amino acids. Trimming removed 9 bases at V and 5 bases at J, with 18 bases between.

The gene calls are TRBV7-2 and TRBJ2-7, with 9 nucleotides matching TRBD1. The germline V gene encodes CDR1 SGHTA and CDR2 FQGNSA. The CDR3 has 16 residues. The V segment lost 4 bases and the J segment 2 bases; nucleotides outside the gene matches: 9. The CDR3 here is CASSSVRDRVPYEQYF. In DNA form, the CDR3 reads TGTGCCAGCAGCTCGGTCCGGGACAGGGTCCCCTACGAGCAGTACTTC.

The gene calls are TRBV15 and TRBJ1-1; 7 bases align to TRBD1. The CDR3 is 16 amino acids. The trim removed 3 bases at V and 2 bases at J, leaving 9 bases unmatched. Germline V gene lookup returns CDR1 LNHNV and CDR2 YYDKDF (reference sequence). This chain's CDR3 is CATSSPYRGRNTEAFF. In nucleotides, the CDR3 is TGTGCCACCAGCAGTCCTTACAGGGGACGAAACACTGAAGCTTTCTTT.

J is TRBJ2-7 and V is TRBV4-1; TRBD2 matches 10 bases. Germline V gives CDR1 MGHRA, CDR2 YSYEKL. CDR3 length equals 16 residues. The V segment lost 5 bases and the J segment 5 bases; nucleotides outside the gene matches: 12. CDR3 amino acids: CASSNSGRAIRNEQYF. Written as DNA, the CDR3 is TGCGCCAGCAGCAACAGCGGGAGGGCCATTCGAAACGAGCAGTACTTC.

This clone was found once. V and J are TRBV11-2 and TRBJ2-6, with D hard to call. This CDR3 region has 15 residues. The V gene lost 0 bases and the J gene lost 2 bases, with 5 bases spanning the gap. CDR1 is SGHAT, CDR2 FQNNGV, per germline. In nucleotides, the CDR3 is TGTGCCAGCAGCTTAGAAGGAGCTGGGGCCAACGTCCTGACTTTC. Translation: CASSLEGAGANVLTF.

V gene TRBV14 combines with J gene TRBJ2-7, with a possible D match to TRBD1 (5 bases). V was shortened by 4 bases and J by 6 bases, with 22 bases between the two germline ends. Germline V CDR1 and CDR2: SGHDN, FVKESK. The CDR3 has 16 residues. The CDR3 loop is CASSLNPFGAGLEQYF. The CDR3, as DNA: TGTGCCAGCAGCCTCAATCCCTTTGGGGCCGGTCTCGAGCAGTACTTC.

This chain's CDR3 is CASSPGASGRAGEQFF. The CDR3 region has the DNA TGTGCCAGCAGCCCTGGTGCAAGCGGGAGGGCCGGTGAGCAGTTCTTC. V usage is TRBV7-2 and J usage is TRBJ2-1, with TRBD2 matching 10 bases. J lost 9 bases, V lost 5 bases, and 13 bases had no gene match. Germline values: CDR1 SGHTA, CDR2 FQGNSA. This CDR3 is 16 amino acids long.

The gene calls are TRBV5-1 and TRBJ1-5, with D perhaps matching TRBD1 (6 bases). The length of the CDR3 is 15 residues. Trimming shortened V by 0 bases and J by 2 bases, and 9 bases separated the two germline ends. Germline V CDR1 and CDR2: SGHRS, YFSETQ. CDR3 DNA: TGCGCCAGCAGCTTGGTTTCAGGGGGCAATCAGCCCCAGCATTTT. Translating it yields CASSLVSGGNQPQHF.

The genes are TRBV5-1 and TRBJ1-2; 10 nucleotides align to TRBD1. The germline gives CDR1 SGHRS, CDR2 YFSETQ. The ends lost 4 bases at V and 3 bases at J; junction bases unmatched: 6. The CDR3 loop spans 15 amino acids. CDR3 DNA sequence: TGCGCCAGCAGCGGATTGGACAGGGGGGACTATGGCTACACCTTC. This translates into CASSGLDRGDYGYTF.

This clone was seen more than once but under ten times. The gene calls are TRBV6-1 and TRBJ1-2; D gene unclear. Looked up from germline, CDR1 is MNHNS and CDR2 is SASEGT. The V gene lost 3 bases and the J gene lost 4 bases, with 12 bases spanning the gap. The length of the CDR3 is 14 residues. For the CDR3, the DNA is TGTGCCAGCAGTGAGGAGGCAGAACTCTATGGCTACACCTTC. Translated, it gives CASSEEAELYGYTF.

The rearrangement links TRBV5-4 to TRBJ1-2, with D possibly being TRBD1 (6 bases). V was shortened by 4 bases and J by 2 bases, with 12 bases between the two germline ends. Germline V gives CDR1 SGHNT, CDR2 YYREEE (reference sequence). This CDR3 contains 14 residues. Here the CDR3 reads CASSPRGGNYGYTF. CDR3 sequence (DNA): TGTGCCAGCAGCCCGAGGGGGGGGAACTATGGCTACACCTTC.

The V call is TRBV4-1, the J call TRBJ1-2, with 7 bases that match TRBD1. Trimming took 4 bases from V and 6 from J; bases not matched to a gene: 11. Germline-derived CDR1 and CDR2 are MGHRA and YSYEKL. The CDR3 contains 15 residues. The CDR3 region is CASSLPIGGRHGYTF. CDR3 coding DNA: TGCGCCAGCAGCCTGCCCATAGGGGGCCGCCATGGCTACACCTTC.

J is TRBJ2-2 and V is TRBV6-5; 7 bases are shared with TRBD2. The CDR3 contains 15 residues. V dropped 10 bases and J dropped 4; count of bases not matched to a gene: 12. Looked up from germline, CDR1 is MNHEY and CDR2 is SVGAGI. This CDR3 is CATQRDLGSTGELFF. DNA for the CDR3: TGTGCCACCCAGCGGGATTTAGGGTCCACCGGGGAGCTGTTTTTT.

This chain joins TRBV2 and TRBJ1-4; possibly TRBD1 for D (5 bases). The CDR3 is 13 amino acids. V was clipped by 5 bases and J by 12 bases, with 16 bases between them. Germline CDR1 SNHLY, CDR2 FYNNEI. The CDR3 DNA reads as TGTGCCAGCAGTCCCGGGGGAGGGCGGGAACTGTTTTTT. It yields the protein CASSPGGGRELFF.

The chain has TRBV11-3 and TRBJ2-3; 8 bases fit TRBD1. Germline CDR1 and CDR2: SGHNT and YENEEA. Trimming removed 5 bases from V and 5 bases from J; junction bases left unmatched: 6. The CDR3 is made up of 14 amino acids. The CDR3 DNA sequence: TGTGCCAGCAGCCCGGGACAGGATCGAGATACGCAGTATTTT. Translation: CASSPGQDRDTQYF.

V usage is TRBV7-9 and J usage is TRBJ2-3, with a weak D call TRBD2 (6 bases). The CDR3 has 15 amino acids. V lost 4 bases to trimming and J lost 1 base, with 12 bases between them. Germline CDR1 reads SEHNR; CDR2 reads FQNEAQ (reference sequence). For the CDR3, the DNA is TGTGCCAGCAGCTACCTAGGAGGGGGCACAGATACGCAGTATTTT. This codes for CASSYLGGGTDTQYF.